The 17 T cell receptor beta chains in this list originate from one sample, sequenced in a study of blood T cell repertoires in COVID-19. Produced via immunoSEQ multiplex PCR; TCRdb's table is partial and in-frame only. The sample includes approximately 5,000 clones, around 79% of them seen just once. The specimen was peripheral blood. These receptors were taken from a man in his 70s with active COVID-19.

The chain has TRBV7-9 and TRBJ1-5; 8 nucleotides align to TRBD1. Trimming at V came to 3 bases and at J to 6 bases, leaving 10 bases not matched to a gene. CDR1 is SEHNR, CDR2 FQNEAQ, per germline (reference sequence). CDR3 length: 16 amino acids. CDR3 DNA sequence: TGTGCCAGCAGCTTGGGACAGGAGGGGAGCGGTCAGCCCCAGCATTTT. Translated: CASSLGQEGSGQPQHF.

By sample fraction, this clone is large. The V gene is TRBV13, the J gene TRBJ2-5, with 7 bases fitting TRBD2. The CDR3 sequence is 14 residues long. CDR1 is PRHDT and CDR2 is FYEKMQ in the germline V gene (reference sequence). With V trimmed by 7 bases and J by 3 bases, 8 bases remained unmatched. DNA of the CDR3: TGTGCCAGCATCCTCGCCGGGGGGAAAGAGACCCAGTACTTC. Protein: CASILAGGKETQYF.

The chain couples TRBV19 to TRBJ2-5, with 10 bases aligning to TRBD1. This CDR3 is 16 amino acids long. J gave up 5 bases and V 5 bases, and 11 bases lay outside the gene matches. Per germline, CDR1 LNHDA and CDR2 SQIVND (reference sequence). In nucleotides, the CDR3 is TGTGCCAGTAGTGGGCTAAGGGACAGGGGAGGTGAGACCCAGTACTTC. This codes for CASSGLRDRGGETQYF.

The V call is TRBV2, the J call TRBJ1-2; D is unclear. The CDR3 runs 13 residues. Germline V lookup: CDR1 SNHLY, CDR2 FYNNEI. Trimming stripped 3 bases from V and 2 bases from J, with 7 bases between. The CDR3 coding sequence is TGTGCCAGCAGTGACTCAGGCAACTATGGCTACACCTTC. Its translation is CASSDSGNYGYTF.

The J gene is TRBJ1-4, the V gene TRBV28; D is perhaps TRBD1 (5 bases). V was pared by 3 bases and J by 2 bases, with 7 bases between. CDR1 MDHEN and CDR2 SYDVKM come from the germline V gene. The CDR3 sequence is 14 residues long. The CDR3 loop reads CASSFGGTNEKLFF. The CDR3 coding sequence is TGTGCCAGCAGTTTTGGGGGGACTAATGAAAAACTGTTTTTT.

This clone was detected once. CDR3 DNA: TGCGCCAGCAGCCAAGATCTCAAGGGGAATTCACCCCTCCACTTT. This translates into CASSQDLKGNSPLHF. This sequence joins TRBV4-3 and TRBJ1-6; D may be TRBD1 (5 bases). Germline V gene sequence: CDR1 LGHNA, CDR2 YSLEER. Trimming took off 0 bases at V and 7 bases at J, with 10 bases between the two ends. The CDR3 totals 15 residues.

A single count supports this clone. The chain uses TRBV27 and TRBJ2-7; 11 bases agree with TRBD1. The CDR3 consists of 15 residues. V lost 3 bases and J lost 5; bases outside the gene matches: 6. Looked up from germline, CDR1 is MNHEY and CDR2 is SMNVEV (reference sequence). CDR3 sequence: CASSLDRGRENEQYF. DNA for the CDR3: TGTGCCAGCAGTTTGGACAGGGGGCGTGAGAACGAGCAGTACTTC.

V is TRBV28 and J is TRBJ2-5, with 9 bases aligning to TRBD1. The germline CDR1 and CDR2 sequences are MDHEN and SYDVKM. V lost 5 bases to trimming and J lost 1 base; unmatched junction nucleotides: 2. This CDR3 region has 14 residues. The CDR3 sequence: CASSLDRGQETQYF. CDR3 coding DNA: TGTGCCAGCAGTCTGGACAGGGGCCAAGAGACCCAGTACTTC.

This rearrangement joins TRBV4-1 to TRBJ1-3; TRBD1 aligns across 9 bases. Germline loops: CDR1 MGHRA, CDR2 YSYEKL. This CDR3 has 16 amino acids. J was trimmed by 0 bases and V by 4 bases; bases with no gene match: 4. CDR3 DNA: TGCGCCAGCAGCCGGGGACAGGGTTCCTCTGGAAACACCATATATTTT. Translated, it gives CASSRGQGSSGNTIYF.

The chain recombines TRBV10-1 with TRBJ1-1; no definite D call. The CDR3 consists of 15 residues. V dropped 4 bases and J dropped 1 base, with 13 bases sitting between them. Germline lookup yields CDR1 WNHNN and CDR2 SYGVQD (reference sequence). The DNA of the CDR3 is TGCGCCAGCAGTGGACGGGTTATCGAGAACACTGAAGCTTTCTTT. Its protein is CASSGRVIENTEAFF.

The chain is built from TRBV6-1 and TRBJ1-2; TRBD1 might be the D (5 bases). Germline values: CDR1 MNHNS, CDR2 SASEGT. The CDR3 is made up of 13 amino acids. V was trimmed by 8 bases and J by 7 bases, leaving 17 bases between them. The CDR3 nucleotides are TGTGCCAGCCAATCGGAAGGGAGGGGTGGCTACACCTTC. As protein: CASQSEGRGGYTF.

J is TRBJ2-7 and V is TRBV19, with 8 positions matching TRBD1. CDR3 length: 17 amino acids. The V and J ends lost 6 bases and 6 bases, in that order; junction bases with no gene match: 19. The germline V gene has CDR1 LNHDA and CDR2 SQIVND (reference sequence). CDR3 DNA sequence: TGTGCCAGTAGAACCGAAGACCGGGGCAGGGGGCTTGGCGAGCAGTACTTC. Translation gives CASRTEDRGRGLGEQYF.

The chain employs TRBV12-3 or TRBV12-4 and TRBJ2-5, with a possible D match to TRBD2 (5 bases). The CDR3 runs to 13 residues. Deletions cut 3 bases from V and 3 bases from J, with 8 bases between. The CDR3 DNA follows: TGTGCCAGCAGTTTTGCCGGGGAAGAGACCCAGTACTTC. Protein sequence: CASSFAGEETQYF.

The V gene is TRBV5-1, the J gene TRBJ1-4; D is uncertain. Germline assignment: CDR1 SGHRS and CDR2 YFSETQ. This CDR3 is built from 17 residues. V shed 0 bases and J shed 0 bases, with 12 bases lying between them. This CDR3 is CASSLATAATTNEKLFF. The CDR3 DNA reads TGCGCCAGCAGCTTGGCCACTGCGGCAACAACTAATGAAAAACTGTTTTTT.

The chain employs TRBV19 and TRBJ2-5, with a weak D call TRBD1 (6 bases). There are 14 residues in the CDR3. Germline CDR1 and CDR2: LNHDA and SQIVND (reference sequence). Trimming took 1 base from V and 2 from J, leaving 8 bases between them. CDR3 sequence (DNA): TGTGCCAGTAGTATAGGGGACAAGCAAGAGACCCAGTACTTC. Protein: CASSIGDKQETQYF.

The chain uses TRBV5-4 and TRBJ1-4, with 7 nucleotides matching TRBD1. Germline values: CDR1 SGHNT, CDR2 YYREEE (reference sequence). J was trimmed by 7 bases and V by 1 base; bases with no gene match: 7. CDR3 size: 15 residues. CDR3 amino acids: CASSLRGRSFEKLFF. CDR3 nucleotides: TGTGCCAGCAGCTTGAGGGGGCGCAGTTTTGAAAAACTGTTTTTT.

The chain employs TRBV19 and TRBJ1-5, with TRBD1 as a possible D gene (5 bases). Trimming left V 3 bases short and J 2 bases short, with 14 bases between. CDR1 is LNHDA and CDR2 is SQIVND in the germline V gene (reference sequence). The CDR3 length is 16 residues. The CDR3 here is CASSIGGGGGNQPQHF. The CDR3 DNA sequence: TGTGCCAGTAGTATTGGTGGGGGGGGAGGCAATCAGCCCCAGCATTTT.